Included here is one T cell receptor (beta chain) sequence, with context. No antigen is known for it. Germline V lookup: CDR1 SGHVS, CDR2 FNYEAQ. The CDR3 covers 17 residues. V shed 4 bases and J 3 bases; nucleotides not matched to a gene: 11. The sample is drawn from a study of T cells in narcolepsy. About the research overall: Enrolled donors included narcolepsy type 1 or type 2 patients and healthy controls. Broader study findings: HCRT-specific and TRIB2-specific autoreactive clonotypes appeared among same-patient CSF and blood CD4+ clonotypes. Reportedly, autoreactive clonotypes were serially detected in patients' blood but not controls'. No autoreactive T cell clone sequences appeared in some memory CD4+ repertoires.

The protocol was immunoSEQ multiplex PCR, while the TCRdb copy is restricted to in-frame clones and leaves out a portion. Seen here are some 14,000 clones, 70% to 90% observed once, and the top ten hold approximately 1.8%. The TCR originated in a human donor with narcolepsy. The rearrangement uses TRBV7-6 and TRBJ2-2; 7 bases align to TRBD1. Sequences were obtained from CD45RA- memory CD4+ T cells from PBMCs. The CDR3 nucleotides are TGTGCCAGCAGCTCGACCGTGGTAGGGGGCGACACCGGGGAGCTGTTTTTT. This encodes CASSSTVVGGDTGELFF.